This T cell receptor beta chain comes out of a study of blood T cells in healthy people across ages. This clonotype was detected ten times or more. Germline V lookup: CDR1 DFQATT, CDR2 SNEGSKA (reference sequence). The length of the CDR3 is 13 residues. With V trimmed by 5 bases and J by 3 bases, 1 base remained unmatched. Alongside a J-beta primer mix, a sample-barcoded 5' primer served in a second PCR lasting roughly 7 to 11 cycles. TCRdb reprocessed the 5' RACE reads via MiXCR and lists one record per CDR3 protein. This table holds approximately 700,000 distinct CDR3 sequences, approximately 30% found once.

The chain employs TRBV20-1 and TRBJ1-6; 7 nucleotides match TRBD1. This TCR was sampled from a woman of 80 years or more in good health. Sequencing was performed on blood. CDR3 coding DNA: TGCAGTGCTCGGGACAGCTATAATTCACCCCTCCACTTT. Translated, it gives CSARDSYNSPLHF.